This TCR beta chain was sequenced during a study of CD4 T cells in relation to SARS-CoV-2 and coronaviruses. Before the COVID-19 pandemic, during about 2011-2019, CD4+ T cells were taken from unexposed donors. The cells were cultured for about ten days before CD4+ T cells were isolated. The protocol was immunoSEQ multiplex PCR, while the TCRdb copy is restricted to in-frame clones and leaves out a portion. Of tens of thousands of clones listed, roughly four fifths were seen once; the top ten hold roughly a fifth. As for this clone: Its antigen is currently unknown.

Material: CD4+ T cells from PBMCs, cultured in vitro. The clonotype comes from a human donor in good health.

The CDR3: CAISGLGPDGNTIYF. The CDR3 nucleotides are TGTGCCATCAGTGGACTGGGACCAGACGGAAACACCATATATTTT. The chain combines TRBV10-3 with TRBJ1-3; D may be TRBD1 (5 bases). The CDR3 spans 15 residues. Trimming removed 4 bases at V and 4 bases at J, with 14 bases between. In germline, CDR1 is ENHRY, CDR2 SYGVKD.